These T cell receptor beta chains were read from a single sample in a study of chemoradiotherapy in HPV16-positive cancers. Some clones are missing from TCRdb's copy, which holds only in-frame ones; the method was immunoSEQ multiplex PCR. The table has about 33,000 clones, 70% to 90% seen once. The sample in question was blood, obtained from a patient who underwent chemoradiotherapy. These receptor sequences come from a human donor with HPV-associated anogenital cancer. CDR3s include the opening cysteine and the closing phenylalanine or tryptophan. The order of the fields is J gene, V gene, D gene, clone size, CDR3 protein, CDR3 DNA. A D gene is named only where the DNA matches it firmly. Size values are once, few and many counts, or a class for expanded clones, and some rows have none.

>TRBJ1-1|TRBV7-2|TRBD1|few
CASSLTGGVVNTEAFF
TGTGCCAGCAGCTTGACAGGGGGCGTAGTGAACACTGAAGCTTTCTTT
>TRBJ2-1|TRBV11-1|TRBD2|-
CASSSASGGAGYEQFF
TGTGCCAGCAGCTCGGCTAGCGGGGGGGCAGGGTATGAGCAGTTCTTC
>TRBJ2-7|TRBV6-5|-|few
CASGGPLVEQYF
TGTGCCAGCGGGGGCCCTTTGGTCGAGCAGTACTTC
>TRBJ1-1|TRBV6-5|-|-
CASTAPGSGWAFF
TGTGCCAGCACCGCCCCAGGGTCAGGGTGGGCTTTCTTT
>TRBJ2-1|TRBV4-2|TRBD2|-
CASSQAAGGYNEQFF
TGTGCCAGCAGCCAAGCGGCGGGGGGCTACAATGAGCAGTTCTTC
>TRBJ1-2|TRBV4-3|-|-
CASSQDGLLQGYTF
TGCGCCAGCAGCCAAGATGGTTTACTACAGGGCTACACCTTC
>TRBJ2-2|TRBV5-1|TRBD2|-
CASSWRVPGLAGGYVGELFF
TGCGCCAGCAGCTGGAGGGTCCCCGGACTAGCGGGGGGGTATGTCGGGGAGCTGTTTTTT
>TRBJ2-7|TRBV11-3|-|few
CASSLGQREHEQYF
TGTGCCAGCAGCTTAGGACAGAGGGAACACGAGCAGTACTTC
>TRBJ1-5|TRBV19|-|-
CASRSREDQPQHF
TGTGCCAGTAGGTCCAGGGAGGATCAGCCCCAGCATTTT
>TRBJ2-2|TRBV19|-|-
CASSPRAGELFF
TGTGCCAGTAGTCCCAGGGCCGGGGAGCTGTTTTTT
>TRBJ1-5|TRBV27|-|-
CASSLKPPGNQPQHF
TGTGCCAGCAGTTTAAAGCCTCCAGGTAATCAGCCCCAGCATTTT
>TRBJ1-2|TRBV7-2|-|-
CASSAYKGLYGYTF
TGTGCCAGCAGCGCCTATAAGGGACTCTATGGCTACACCTTC
>TRBJ1-6|TRBV7-2|-|-
CASSLAEGSYNSPLHF
TGTGCCAGCAGCTTAGCAGAAGGCTCCTATAATTCACCCCTCCACTTT
>TRBJ2-2|TRBV7-9|-|-
CASSGPRIGGELFF
TGTGCCAGCAGCGGGCCCCGGATAGGCGGGGAGCTGTTTTTT
>TRBJ2-7|TRBV11-1|TRBD1|-
CASRQGYEQYF
TGTGCCAGCAGACAGGGGTACGAGCAGTACTTC
>TRBJ1-5|TRBV10-1|-|-
CASSDFPGNQPQHF
TGCGCCAGCAGTGATTTCCCAGGCAATCAGCCCCAGCATTTT
>TRBJ1-1|TRBV2|TRBD1|-
CASSFTGGRTEAFF
TGTGCCAGCAGTTTCACAGGGGGAAGGACTGAAGCTTTCTTT
>TRBJ2-3|TRBV19|TRBD1|-
CASSIGWTGGTDTQYF
TGTGCCAGTAGTATAGGGTGGACAGGGGGCACAGATACGCAGTATTTT
>TRBJ1-5|TRBV28|-|-
CASSLGGANQPQHF
TGTGCCAGCAGTTTGGGGGGCGCTAATCAGCCCCAGCATTTT
>TRBJ2-2|TRBV10-3|TRBD1|-
CAISDLGGSYTGELFF
TGTGCCATCAGTGACCTAGGGGGCTCGTACACCGGGGAGCTGTTTTTT
>TRBJ2-3|TRBV7-9|-|-
CASSPGLFTDTQYF
TGTGCCAGCAGCCCCGGGCTCTTCACAGATACGCAGTATTTT
>TRBJ1-3|TRBV6-6|-|-
CASKAAGRSGNTIYF
TGTGCCAGCAAGGCGGCAGGGAGGTCTGGAAACACCATATATTTT
>TRBJ1-5|TRBV6-5|-|-
CASSYSVNSNQPQHF
TGTGCCAGCAGTTACTCCGTTAATAGCAATCAGCCCCAGCATTTT
>TRBJ2-2|TRBV2|TRBD1|-
CASRDRGVTGELFF
TGTGCCAGCAGGGACAGGGGGGTAACCGGGGAGCTGTTTTTT
>TRBJ2-5|TRBV5-1|TRBD2|-
CASSRGDSYQETQYF
TGCGCCAGCAGCCGGGGGGATTCGTACCAAGAGACCCAGTACTTC
>TRBJ1-1|TRBV5-1|-|-
CASRWDVNTEAFF
TGCGCCAGCAGATGGGACGTAAACACTGAAGCTTTCTTT
>TRBJ2-1|TRBV9|-|-
CASSGGVEQFF
TGTGCCAGCAGCGGCGGGGTGGAGCAGTTCTTC
>TRBJ1-1|TRBV6-5|-|-
CASSYMAYTEAFF
TGTGCCAGCAGTTACATGGCATACACTGAAGCTTTCTTT
>TRBJ2-7|TRBV11-3|TRBD1|-
CASSLGQGEQYF
TGTGCCAGCAGCTTAGGACAGGGCGAGCAGTACTTC
>TRBJ2-7|TRBV11-2|-|-
CASSSLQGRSSYEQYF
TGTGCCAGCAGCTCTTTGCAAGGGCGCAGCTCCTACGAGCAGTACTTC
>TRBJ1-6|TRBV9|-|-
CASSVGSGPMSPLHF
TGTGCCAGCAGCGTAGGGTCAGGGCCGATGTCACCCCTCCACTTT
>TRBJ2-7|TRBV19|-|-
CASSPGSYEQYF
TGTGCCAGTAGTCCAGGGTCATACGAGCAGTACTTC
>TRBJ2-1|TRBV6-1|-|-
CASSEALGPYNEQFF
TGTGCCAGCAGTGAAGCGCTGGGCCCTTACAATGAGCAGTTCTTC
>TRBJ2-7|TRBV11-3|TRBD1|-
CASSPRTGEEQYF
TGTGCCAGCAGCCCTCGGACAGGGGAGGAGCAGTACTTC
>TRBJ2-5|TRBV7-7|-|-
CASSRYIALQETQYF
TGTGCCAGCAGCCGCTATATCGCCTTACAAGAGACCCAGTACTTC
>TRBJ1-2|TRBV19|-|few
CASNRDHSNNYGYTF
TGTGCCAGTAACCGGGACCATAGCAACAACTATGGCTACACCTTC
>TRBJ1-2|TRBV6-5|TRBD1|-
CASSRDRDHGYTF
TGTGCCAGCAGCCGAGACAGGGACCATGGCTACACCTTC
>TRBJ2-3|TRBV12-5|TRBD1|-
CASGRQGAADTQYF
TGTGCTAGTGGCCGTCAGGGGGCCGCAGATACGCAGTATTTT
>TRBJ2-5|TRBV7-9|-|-
CASNVANRGKETQYF
TGTGCCAGCAACGTGGCTAATAGGGGAAAAGAGACCCAGTACTTC
>TRBJ2-3|TRBV18|TRBD1|-
CASSPGTGGPDTQYF
TGTGCCAGCTCACCCGGGACAGGGGGCCCAGATACGCAGTATTTT
>TRBJ2-2|TRBV18|-|-
CASSPPNRDTGELFF
TGTGCCAGCTCACCACCGAACAGGGACACCGGGGAGCTGTTTTTT
>TRBJ1-3|TRBV27|-|-
CASARGGTGNTIYF
TGTGCCAGCGCTCGGGGGGGCACTGGAAACACCATATATTTT
>TRBJ1-6|TRBV10-3|TRBD1|-
CAISLDRGHNSPLHF
TGTGCCATCAGCCTTGACAGGGGCCATAATTCACCCCTCCACTTT
>TRBJ1-2|TRBV9|-|-
CASSVGIMGAGVNYGYTF
TGTGCCAGCAGCGTAGGCATAATGGGGGCTGGGGTTAACTATGGCTACACCTTC
>TRBJ2-7|TRBV7-9|-|-
CASSLHAYEQYF
TGTGCCAGCAGCTTACATGCCTACGAGCAGTACTTC
>TRBJ1-1|TRBV6-1|-|-
CASSENIWLGRRDTEAFF
TGTGCCAGCAGTGAAAACATTTGGCTCGGTCGAAGGGACACTGAAGCTTTCTTT
>TRBJ2-2|TRBV28|TRBD1|once
CASSLTGTGYHGELFF
TGTGCCAGCAGTTTGACCGGGACAGGGTATCACGGGGAGCTGTTTTTT
>TRBJ1-2|TRBV28|-|-
CASSSMAMGNYGYTF
TGTGCCAGCAGTTCCATGGCGATGGGTAACTATGGCTACACCTTC
>TRBJ1-1|TRBV6-5|-|-
CASTRNTEAFF
TGTGCCAGCACCCGGAACACTGAAGCTTTCTTT
>TRBJ1-3|TRBV15|-|-
CATSRDLGPGNTIYF
TGTGCCACCAGCAGAGATCTGGGACCTGGAAACACCATATATTTT
>TRBJ1-1|TRBV7-9|TRBD1|-
CASSLQSGQGAEAFF
TGTGCCAGCAGCTTACAATCGGGACAGGGGGCTGAAGCTTTCTTT
>TRBJ1-6|TRBV5-1|-|-
CASRVDSNNSPLHF
TGCGCCAGCAGAGTCGACAGTAATAATTCACCCCTCCACTTT
>TRBJ1-5|TRBV4-3|TRBD1|-
CASSRDRGPGQPQHF
TGCGCCAGCAGTCGGGACAGGGGACCCGGTCAGCCCCAGCATTTT
>TRBJ2-1|TRBV5-4|-|-
CASSFNNEQFF
TGTGCCAGCAGCTTCAACAATGAGCAGTTCTTC
>TRBJ2-7|TRBV25-1|-|-
CASSRDPTYEQYF
TGTGCCAGCAGCCGGGACCCGACCTACGAGCAGTACTTC
>TRBJ1-1|TRBV7-6|-|-
CASSIGGDGNTEAFF
TGTGCCAGCAGCATAGGAGGGGACGGGAACACTGAAGCTTTCTTT
>TRBJ2-7|TRBV6-7|TRBD1|-
CASSYPGPPGQKYEQYF
TGTGCCAGCAGTTACCCAGGGCCCCCGGGACAGAAGTACGAGCAGTACTTC
>TRBJ1-2|TRBV5-4|TRBD1|-
CASRLPGTGYGYTF
TGTGCCAGCAGGCTCCCGGGGACAGGGTATGGCTACACCTTC
>TRBJ2-1|TRBV4-1|TRBD2|-
CASSQDRGGAVGDEQFF
TGCGCCAGCAGCCAAGATCGGGGGGGCGCGGTAGGGGATGAGCAGTTCTTC
>TRBJ2-7|TRBV6-5|TRBD1|few
CASSYPGGLEQYF
TGTGCCAGCAGTTACCCAGGGGGTCTCGAGCAGTACTTC